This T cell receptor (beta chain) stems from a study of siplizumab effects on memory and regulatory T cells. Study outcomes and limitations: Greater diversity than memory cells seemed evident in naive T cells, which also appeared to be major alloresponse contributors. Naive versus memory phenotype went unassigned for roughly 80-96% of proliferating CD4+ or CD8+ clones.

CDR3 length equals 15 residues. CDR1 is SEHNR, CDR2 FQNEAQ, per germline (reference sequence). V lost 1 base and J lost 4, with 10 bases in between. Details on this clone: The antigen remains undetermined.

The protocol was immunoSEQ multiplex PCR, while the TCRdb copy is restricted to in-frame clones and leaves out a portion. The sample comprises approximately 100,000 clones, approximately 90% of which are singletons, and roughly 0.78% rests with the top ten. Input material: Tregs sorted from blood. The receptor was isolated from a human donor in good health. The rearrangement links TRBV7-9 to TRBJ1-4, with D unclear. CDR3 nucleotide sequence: TGTGCCAGCAGCTTAGGGTTCAACCTTAATGAAAAACTGTTTTTT. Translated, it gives CASSLGFNLNEKLFF. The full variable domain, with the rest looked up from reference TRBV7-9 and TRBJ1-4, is DTGVSQNPRHKITKRGQNVTFRCDPISEHNRLYWYRQTLGQGPEFLTYFQNEAQLEKSRLLSDRFSAERPKGSFSTLEIQRTEQGDSAMYLCASSLGFNLNEKLFFGSGTQLSVL.